This entry features one TCR beta chain sequence. There is no known antigen for this receptor. One base away there is no much larger clone; base qualities are not given. In the germline V gene, CDR1 corresponds to SNHLY and CDR2 to FYNNEI. The CDR3 contains 16 residues, cysteine and phenylalanine counted. Of all the DNA, just the CDR3 is kept, 48 bases in frame from base 1. V loses 7 bases of germline sequence and J loses 4 bases, and the interval between the two ends is 21 bases. The sample is drawn from a study of beta chain features in type 1 diabetes (dated by TCRdb to 2016 to 2019). With regard to the full study: Mean age, gender distribution, total cell number and subset yield did not differ between patients and healthy donors. Across all samples, around 100 million sorted cells were examined, and cell number per subset correlated strongly with RNA yield. The study compared the TCRB repertoires of sorted circulating CD4+ T cell subsets in recently diagnosed type 1 diabetes patients with those in matched healthy donors. Regulatory and stem cell-like memory subsets were obtained from only 8 patients and about eight healthy donors, while naive and central memory subsets were obtained from all 30 or so donors.

The High Capacity cDNA Reverse Transcription Kit was used to reverse transcribe all of the isolated RNA, meaning that expressed TCRB transcripts were what got sequenced. Deep immunoSEQ sequencing was applied to naive, central memory and regulatory T cell samples, giving an average of about 3.8 million total reads per sample. Sorted cells were lysed in RLT buffer and RNA was extracted with DNase-treated RNeasy Micro or Mini kits, depending on cell number. Each cell subset was processed separately to prevent cross-contamination, with patient and healthy donor samples processed together. TCRB sequences were amplified from cDNA with the immunoSEQ multiplex PCR, producing 87-bp fragments spanning the CDR3 region. Sequencing of the amplicons was performed on the Illumina HiSeq platform. In the paper's pipeline: Synthetic template baselines were used to correct PCR bias computationally, reads within Hamming distance 2 were collapsed together, and singletons that could not be merged were discarded. By aligning reads against IMGT, V, D and J genes, CDR3 length, and insertions or deletions at six rearrangement sites were assigned. Clonotype counts were normalized to sorted cell number within each subset before computing true diversity and Gini coefficients with the tcR R package. The overlap coefficient, calculated on TCRB nucleotide sequences, was used to quantify repertoire sharing. Out-of-frame TCRB sequences from naive cells were analyzed to stand in for the pre-selection repertoire. Entries here come from immuneACCESS through TCRdb and include only in-frame sequences with V and J called. Some clones fail to appear in such tables; in the studies checked, an unresolved V gene covers under half of the shortfall, and the cause of the remainder is unknown. That table is the source of V, J and clone size, and D and trimming were worked out from the DNA. Across this sample there are 250,000 to 300,000 clones, with about 13% seen only once. The ten most abundant clones make up 0.017% of the sample.

A single peripheral blood draw of around 120 mL on average was collected from each donor into heparinised tubes. A BD FACSAria II was used to sort naive, central memory, regulatory and stem cell-like memory CD4+ T cells with a panel that included CD45RO, CCR7, CD25, CD127, CD95 and CD27. All sorted populations exceeded 95% purity. PBMCs were separated immediately by Lymphoprep density gradient centrifugation and were stained directly, without being cultured. To minimize batch effects, samples were stained and sorted in pairs, one healthy donor with one patient per experiment. The paper's findings and limits, for the study overall: Naive, central memory and regulatory TCRB repertoires appeared more similar among patients than among healthy donors. In all four CD4+ subsets, TCRB CDR3 length was moderately but significantly shorter in type 1 diabetes patients. Sequencing cDNA rather than genomic DNA could over-represent highly expressing activated cells, although activation and CD3 levels did not differ between groups. PCR might favor shorter templates, but patient and control samples were amplified and corrected together, so any skew would affect both groups equally. Because small numbers of individuals were included in the HLA sub-analyses, any influence of HLA type on TCRB rearrangement was left unresolved. At VDJ recombination sites, patients with type 1 diabetes made fewer insertions and deleted more nucleotides, a pattern implying thymic rearrangement abnormalities.

Sequenced input: naive CD4+ T cells from blood. In the paper's terms, the cell subset or site label means: true naive CD4+ T cells. Rearrangement joined TRBV2 to TRBJ2-3; the D gene cannot be resolved reliably. This sequence originates from a young man with type 1 diabetes. CDR3 region: CASTRFPSERPDTQYF. The nucleotide sequence reads TGTGCCAGCACTAGGTTCCCCTCAGAGAGGCCAGATACGCAGTATTTT.